The 27 T cell receptor beta chains below all came from one sample that was sequenced in a study of blood T cell repertoires in COVID-19. Method: immunoSEQ multiplex PCR; TCRdb's copy keeps in-frame clones and lacks some. The data hold approximately 130,000 clones, with around 83% observed a single time. The sequenced sample was PBMCs or T cells enriched from blood (not recorded which). The receptors come from a man aged 25-45 years who had recovered from COVID-19.

The genes are TRBV6-5 and TRBJ1-5; the D gene is possibly TRBD1 (5 bases). Germline V gene data show CDR1 as MNHEY and CDR2 as SVGAGI. This CDR3 has 13 residues. The V end lost 6 bases, the J end lost 4 bases, and 10 bases lay between the germline ends. This CDR3 is CASSDGGNQPQHF. As DNA, the CDR3 is TGTGCCAGCAGCGACGGGGGAAATCAGCCCCAGCATTTT.

Only a few counts were recorded for this clone. The chain has TRBV29-1 and TRBJ2-5, with a weak D call TRBD2 (6 bases). From germline, CDR1 is SQVTM and CDR2 ANQGSEA. The CDR3 has 16 amino acids. Trimming removed 0 bases from V and 1 base from J, with 15 bases in between. The CDR3 sequence: CSVEDRSGLPQETQYF. The CDR3 region has the DNA TGCAGCGTTGAAGATAGGTCCGGACTACCCCAAGAGACCCAGTACTTC.

This rearrangement joins TRBV6-5 to TRBJ2-1; 10 positions agree with TRBD2. Germline V gene data show CDR1 as MNHEY and CDR2 as SVGAGI. Trimming took 6 bases from V and 6 from J; bases not matched to a gene: 2. This CDR3 contains 13 residues. The CDR3 DNA follows: TGTGCCAGCAGGGGACTAGCGTCCAATGAGCAGTTCTTC. This translates into CASRGLASNEQFF.

The chain has TRBV29-1 and TRBJ1-2, with 10 positions matching TRBD1. Germline V gene data show CDR1 as SQVTM and CDR2 as ANQGSEA. The CDR3 runs to 13 residues. Germline trimming cut 6 bases from V and 5 bases from J; bases unmatched to any gene: 6. CDR3 region: CSVNPGQGYGYTF. As DNA, the CDR3 is TGCAGCGTAAACCCGGGACAGGGGTATGGCTACACCTTC.

Comments on this clone: Compared with germline, one end of the junction differs, possibly owing to a read error. This chain joins TRBV6-1 and TRBJ1-5; D unresolved. CDR1 and CDR2 (germline): MNHNS, SASEGT. CDR3 length: 12 amino acids. The CDR3 is CASGDPFQPQHF. DNA of the CDR3: TGTGCCAGCGGTGATCCGTTTCAGCCCCAGCATTTT.

The V call is TRBV5-1, the J call TRBJ2-7; D is uncertain. The CDR3 sequence is 16 residues long. The germline V gene encodes CDR1 SGHRS and CDR2 YFSETQ. The V and J ends lost 0 bases and 0 bases respectively, with 13 bases between them. The CDR3 reads CASSLGGAVSSYEQYF. The CDR3 DNA reads as TGCGCCAGCAGCTTGGGAGGCGCGGTTAGCTCCTACGAGCAGTACTTC. Drawing the rest from reference TRBV5-1 and TRBJ2-7, the complete variable domain is KAGVTQTPRYLIKTRGQQVTLSCSPISGHRSVSWYQQTPGQGLQFLFEYFSETQRNKGNFPGRFSGRQFSNSRSEMNVSTLELGDSALYLCASSLGGAVSSYEQYFGPGTRLTVT.

This clone came up a few times. This CDR3 is also generated by other DNA sequences in the sample. The genes are TRBV18 and TRBJ2-3; D is ambiguous. Per the germline V gene, CDR1 is KGHSH and CDR2 is LQKENI. CDR3 length: 13 residues. V gave up 6 bases and J gave up 1 base, with 8 bases separating them. The CDR3 sequence is CASSPPGTDTQYF. The CDR3 nucleotides are TGTGCCAGCTCCCCTCCGGGCACAGATACGCAGTATTTT.

The chain carries TRBV7-2 and TRBJ1-1, with 10 nucleotides matching TRBD1. CDR3 length equals 16 residues. Germline CDR1 and CDR2: SGHTA and FQGNSA. The V gene end was trimmed by 0 bases and the J gene end by 6 bases; junction bases not matched to a gene: 7. For the CDR3, the DNA is TGTGCCAGCAGCTTAGCGCGGTGGGACAGGGGCGCTGAAGCTTTCTTT. This sequence encodes CASSLARWDRGAEAFF.

The genes are TRBV7-9 and TRBJ2-7; tentatively, D is TRBD1 (5 bases). The CDR3 covers 13 residues. CDR1 and CDR2 (germline): SEHNR, FQNEAQ (reference sequence). Trimming pared 5 bases from V and 5 bases from J, leaving 13 bases between. The CDR3 loop reads CASSRPQGNEQYF. CDR3 DNA sequence: TGTGCCAGCAGCCGACCGCAGGGAAACGAGCAGTACTTC.

V and J are TRBV5-6 and TRBJ1-2, with a tentative D call TRBD1 (5 bases). Germline CDR1 reads SGHDT; CDR2 reads YYEEEE. This CDR3 spans 13 amino acids. V was cut by 4 bases and J by 5 bases, with 12 bases left in between. The CDR3 DNA reads TGTGCCAGCAGCGGGGGGACGCCTTATGGCTACACCTTC. Its protein is CASSGGTPYGYTF.

The chain employs TRBV18 and TRBJ2-1; 9 bases align to TRBD2. Trimming took 6 bases from V and 8 from J; bases not matched to a gene: 8. CDR1 and CDR2 from the germline V gene are KGHSH and LQKENI. This CDR3 is 14 amino acids long. CDR3 sequence reads: CASSFAGGPDEQFF. CDR3 bases: TGTGCCAGCTCGTTTGCGGGAGGGCCGGATGAGCAGTTCTTC.

The chain joins TRBV7-9 to TRBJ1-6, with D perhaps matching TRBD1 (6 bases). V was pared by 5 bases and J by 10 bases, with 15 bases between. CDR3 size: 14 residues. Germline-derived CDR1 and CDR2 are SEHNR and FQNEAQ (reference sequence). In DNA, the CDR3 is TGTGCCAGCAGCAAAGAGGGGGACGGATCACCCCTCCACTTT. Translated, it gives CASSKEGDGSPLHF.

In nucleotides, the CDR3 is TGTGCCAGCAGCCCCGGGACAGGACGATCGAATGAGCAGTTCTTC. It translates to CASSPGTGRSNEQFF. The chain combines TRBV5-6 with TRBJ2-1; TRBD1 matches at 8 bases. J was trimmed by 7 bases and V by 4 bases; bases with no gene match: 10. Looked up from germline, CDR1 is SGHDT and CDR2 is YYEEEE. The CDR3 extends over 15 amino acids.

Written as DNA, the CDR3 is TGCGCCAGCAGCTTGGCCAGGACAACCCAAGAGACCCAGTACTTC. It translates to CASSLARTTQETQYF. The chain is built from TRBV5-1 and TRBJ2-5, with D tentatively TRBD1 (5 bases). The V and J ends lost 0 bases and 1 base respectively, with 10 bases between them. The V gene's germline CDR1 is SGHRS and CDR2 YFSETQ. The CDR3 covers 15 residues.

This clone was observed many times. The V gene is TRBV18, the J gene TRBJ1-3; the match to TRBD1 covers 8 bases. This CDR3 has 15 amino acids. V gave up 6 bases and J gave up 0 bases; unmatched junction bases: 4. Germline V gene lookup returns CDR1 KGHSH and CDR2 LQKENI. CDR3 sequence reads: CASSPDRVSGNTIYF. The CDR3 DNA follows: TGTGCCAGCTCTCCGGACAGGGTCTCTGGAAACACCATATATTTT.

This rearrangement joins TRBV2 to TRBJ1-1; TRBD1 aligns across 8 bases. The CDR3 has 15 residues. With 3 bases clipped from V and 4 bases from J, the junction kept 7 bases outside the gene matches. Germline V CDR1 and CDR2: SNHLY, FYNNEI. The CDR3 spells CASSDWTGQTTEAFF. CDR3 coding DNA: TGTGCCAGCAGTGATTGGACAGGGCAGACCACTGAAGCTTTCTTT.

This rearrangement joins TRBV7-9 to TRBJ2-3; D ambiguous. The V gene's germline CDR1 is SEHNR and CDR2 FQNEAQ (reference sequence). The CDR3 sequence is 14 residues long. The ends were cut back, 6 bases at V and 0 bases at J, with 10 bases in the middle. The CDR3 here is CASRTPISTDTQYF. The DNA of the CDR3 is TGTGCCAGCAGGACTCCGATTAGCACAGATACGCAGTATTTT.

The rearrangement links TRBV27 to TRBJ1-3, with a weak D call TRBD1 (5 bases). Germline assignment: CDR1 MNHEY and CDR2 SMNVEV (reference sequence). This CDR3 has 16 amino acids. Trimming cost V 5 bases and J 0 bases, with 14 bases left between them. This chain's CDR3 is CASSPGPLGSGNTIYF. The DNA for the CDR3 is TGTGCCAGCAGTCCAGGGCCCCTGGGCTCTGGAAACACCATATATTTT.

The gene calls are TRBV7-9 and TRBJ2-1; 10 bases align to TRBD2. Losses at the gene ends were 5 bases for V and 14 bases for J; bases not matched to a gene: 21. Germline-derived CDR1 and CDR2 are SEHNR and FQNEAQ (reference sequence). This CDR3 is built from 17 residues. This CDR3 is CASSPTRMLAGVLGEFF. The CDR3 DNA is TGTGCCAGCAGCCCGACCCGGATGCTAGCGGGAGTTTTGGGTGAGTTCTTC. Variable domain in full (rest from reference TRBV7-9 and TRBJ2-1): DTGVSQNPRHKITKRGQNVTFRCDPISEHNRLYWYRQTLGQGPEFLTYFQNEAQLEKSRLLSDRFSAERPKGSFSTLEIQRTEQGDSAMYLCASSPTRMLAGVLGEFFGPGTRLTVL.

The V gene is TRBV5-1, the J gene TRBJ2-1, with 7 bases that match TRBD2. Germline V lookup: CDR1 SGHRS, CDR2 YFSETQ. With 0 bases clipped from V and 3 bases from J, the junction kept 3 bases outside the gene matches. The CDR3 extends over 15 amino acids. The CDR3 coding sequence is TGCGCCAGCAGCTTGGGGCTAGCGGACTACAATGAGCAGTTCTTC. Translation: CASSLGLADYNEQFF.

The chain links TRBV11-2 to TRBJ2-3, with 9 bases lining up with TRBD1. CDR1 and CDR2 (germline): SGHAT, FQNNGV. This CDR3 has 17 residues. With V trimmed by 4 bases and J by 2 bases, 10 bases remained unmatched. CDR3 sequence (DNA): TGTGCCAGCAGCTCCCGGGGACAGGGTTATATCACAGATACGCAGTATTTT. It is translated as CASSSRGQGYITDTQYF.

The rearrangement joins TRBV19 to TRBJ1-3; D not certain. Trimming took 4 bases from V and 0 from J, leaving 10 bases between them. CDR1 LNHDA and CDR2 SQIVND come from the germline V gene (reference sequence). This CDR3 is built from 15 residues. CDR3 amino acids: CASSTRRSSGNTIYF. The CDR3 DNA follows: TGTGCCAGTAGTACGAGACGGAGCTCTGGAAACACCATATATTTT.

This sequence joins TRBV5-1 and TRBJ1-5, with a weak D call TRBD1 (6 bases). The CDR3 has 18 amino acids. V lost 3 bases to trimming and J lost 0 bases, with 19 bases between them. Germline V gene data show CDR1 as SGHRS and CDR2 as YFSETQ. Here the CDR3 DNA reads TGCGCCAGCAGCTCAAGGGCAGGGGCGCACCTTAGCAATCAGCCCCAGCATTTT. It codes for CASSSRAGAHLSNQPQHF.

The rearrangement joins TRBV6-5 to TRBJ1-5, with D perhaps TRBD1 (5 bases). The CDR3 covers 14 residues. CDR1 is MNHEY, CDR2 SVGAGI, per germline. V lost 6 bases and J 4 bases, leaving 13 bases between the germline ends. CDR3 region: CASRQGIENQPQHF. The CDR3 nucleotides read TGTGCCAGCAGGCAGGGAATCGAGAATCAGCCCCAGCATTTT.

V is TRBV18 and J is TRBJ1-2; possible D gene TRBD1, 5 bases. In germline, CDR1 is KGHSH, CDR2 LQKENI. V was shortened by 3 bases and J by 8 bases, with 13 bases between the two germline ends. CDR3 length: 13 residues. The CDR3 DNA reads as TGTGCCAGCTCACCCTACAGAGACAGAGGCTACACCTTC. Its translation is CASSPYRDRGYTF.

This clone was picked up one time. This chain uses TRBV4-1 with TRBJ1-1; D gene unclear. The ends were cut back, 1 base at V and 3 bases at J, with 12 bases in the middle. From germline, CDR1 is MGHRA and CDR2 YSYEKL. This CDR3 spans 15 amino acids. CDR3 sequence (DNA): TGCGCCAGCAGCCAAGGGTCCGGAGGGTACACTGAAGCTTTCTTT. Residues: CASSQGSGGYTEAFF.

The rearrangement joins TRBV5-1 to TRBJ2-1; 9 bases agree with TRBD1. Looked up from germline, CDR1 is SGHRS and CDR2 is YFSETQ. J gave up 7 bases and V 0 bases, and 5 bases lay outside the gene matches. CDR3 length: 15 residues. The CDR3 DNA follows: TGCGCCAGCAGCTTGGAGGGACAGGGTGGTAATGAGCAGTTCTTC. The encoded protein is CASSLEGQGGNEQFF.